These 12 T cell receptor beta chains were all obtained from the same sample, sequenced in a study of CD8 T cells in ankylosing spondylitis. Each CDR3 protein gets one entry after TCRdb re-called the 5' RACE reads with MiXCR. The table includes 250,000 or so distinct CDR3 sequences, 9.5% to 12% detected once. Sequencing used blood, either unsorted or a sorted T cell fraction (not recorded which). The receptors were gathered from a male donor with ankylosing spondylitis or in good health (not recorded which).

This clonotype was seen at least ten times. V gene TRBV28 combines with J gene TRBJ1-1, with 10 bases aligning to TRBD1. This CDR3 has 15 amino acids. V lost 3 bases to trimming and J lost 6 bases; unmatched junction nucleotides: 7. CDR1 and CDR2 (germline): MDHEN, SYDVKM. The CDR3 sequence: CASSFRGTGAAEAFF. The CDR3 DNA reads as TGTGCCAGCAGTTTCCGGGGGACAGGGGCAGCTGAAGCTTTCTTT.

The V gene is TRBV11-3, the J gene TRBJ2-1, with D unresolved. Trimming pared 1 base from V and 5 bases from J, leaving 9 bases between. The CDR3 totals 14 residues. Germline CDR1 reads SGHNT; CDR2 reads YENEEA. CDR3 sequence reads: CASSLGGSNNEQFF. The CDR3 coding sequence is TGTGCCAGCAGCTTAGGCGGCAGCAACAATGAGCAGTTCTTC.

This chain joins TRBV28 and TRBJ2-1; 10 bases fit TRBD2. The CDR3 loop spans 16 amino acids. In germline, CDR1 is MDHEN, CDR2 SYDVKM. The V segment lost 1 base and the J segment 6 bases; nucleotides outside the gene matches: 6. Here the CDR3 reads CASSLFSLAGSNEQFF. For the CDR3, the DNA is TGTGCCAGCAGTTTATTCTCACTAGCGGGAAGCAATGAGCAGTTCTTC. Based on the CDR3 plus reference TRBV28 and TRBJ2-1, the full variable domain is DVKVTQSSRYLVKRTGEKVFLECVQDMDHENMFWYRQDPGLGLRLIYFSYDVKMKEKGDIPEGYSVSREKKERFSLILESASTNQTSMYLCASSLFSLAGSNEQFFGPGTRLTVL.

This clonotype is deemed medium-sized. This chain links TRBV20-1 with TRBJ2-7, with a weak D call TRBD1 (6 bases). Germline values: CDR1 DFQATT, CDR2 SNEGSKA (reference sequence). Trimming cost V 3 bases and J 0 bases, with 15 bases left between them. This CDR3 has 15 amino acids. CDR3 DNA sequence: TGCAGTGCTAGGAGGGGGAGATCTAGCTCCTACGAGCAGTACTTC. Amino acids: CSARRGRSSSYEQYF.

This clonotype was seen many times. This chain links TRBV5-1 with TRBJ2-7, with D possibly TRBD1 on 6 matching bases. V lost 1 base and J 6 bases, leaving 14 bases between the germline ends. CDR3 size: 14 residues. Germline V gives CDR1 SGHRS, CDR2 YFSETQ. In nucleotides, the CDR3 is TGCGCCAGCAGCTTGACAGGGCTGGCGGGCGAGCAGTACTTC. Protein sequence: CASSLTGLAGEQYF.

There are many counts of this clonotype. The chain carries TRBV29-1 and TRBJ2-2; 7 bases fit TRBD2. Looked up from germline, CDR1 is SQVTM and CDR2 is ANQGSEA. This CDR3 is built from 13 residues. J lost 5 bases, V lost 7 bases, and 7 bases had no gene match. The CDR3: CSGNKGGTGELFF. The CDR3 nucleotides are TGCAGCGGGAATAAGGGAGGGACCGGGGAGCTGTTTTTT.

The chain recombines TRBV9 with TRBJ2-5; 8 bases agree with TRBD2. V shed 3 bases, J shed 4 bases, and the junction held 5 bases outside the gene matches. The CDR3 spans 14 residues. Germline CDR1 SGDLS, CDR2 YYNGEE. The DNA for the CDR3 is TGTGCCAGCAGCGCCGGGGGGGCCATAGAGACCCAGTACTTC. It translates to CASSAGGAIETQYF. The whole variable domain, remainder taken from reference TRBV9 and TRBJ2-5, is DSGVTQTPKHLITATGQRVTLRCSPRSGDLSVYWYQQSLDQGLQFLIQYYNGEERAKGNILERFSAQQFPDLHSELNLSSLELGDSALYFCASSAGGAIETQYFGPGTRLLVL.

This clonotype is medium-sized in the sample. The V call is TRBV5-1, the J call TRBJ2-1; the D gene is possibly TRBD2 (6 bases). The CDR3 is 15 residues long. Germline loops: CDR1 SGHRS, CDR2 YFSETQ. The V gene lost 7 bases and the J gene lost 4 bases, with 18 bases spanning the gap. CDR3 DNA: TGCGCCAGCCAGGAGGGGTTGGCGCGATACAATGAGCAGTTCTTC. It codes for CASQEGLARYNEQFF.

This clonotype was detected ten times or more. The chain links TRBV20-1 to TRBJ2-7; D unclear. The CDR3 consists of 16 residues. V was shortened by 5 bases and J by 3 bases, with 23 bases between the two germline ends. Germline V gives CDR1 DFQATT, CDR2 SNEGSKA (reference sequence). The CDR3 sequence: CSARWSNQVLNYEQYF. The CDR3 nucleotides read TGCAGTGCTCGTTGGAGTAACCAGGTTTTGAACTACGAGCAGTACTTC.

This clonotype showed up many times. The chain is built from TRBV12-3 or TRBV12-4 and TRBJ2-1; TRBD2 is a possible D gene (6 bases). The CDR3 length is 16 residues. The ends were cut back, 5 bases at V and 5 bases at J, with 19 bases in the middle. The CDR3 reads CASSTTDGGGHNEQFF. The CDR3 DNA is TGTGCCAGCAGTACTACTGATGGGGGAGGCCACAATGAGCAGTTCTTC.

This clonotype was counted ten times or more. This rearrangement joins TRBV5-1 to TRBJ2-3; 9 bases agree with TRBD2. The CDR3 length is 16 residues. V was clipped by 4 bases and J by 2 bases; unmatched bases: 8. Germline lookup yields CDR1 SGHRS and CDR2 YFSETQ. CDR3 in amino acids: CASSRETSGPTDTQYF. DNA for the CDR3: TGCGCCAGCAGCAGAGAGACTAGCGGACCCACAGATACGCAGTATTTT.

At least ten counts were recorded for this clonotype. The chain joins TRBV20-1 to TRBJ2-3, with 11 bases identical to TRBD2. Losses at the gene ends were 7 bases for V and 6 bases for J; bases not matched to a gene: 15. The V gene's germline CDR1 is DFQATT and CDR2 SNEGSKA (reference sequence). This CDR3 comprises 16 residues. The CDR3 spells CSGRLNSGGAGDTQYF. The CDR3 coding sequence is TGCAGTGGCCGTCTAAATAGCGGGGGGGCGGGGGATACGCAGTATTTT.